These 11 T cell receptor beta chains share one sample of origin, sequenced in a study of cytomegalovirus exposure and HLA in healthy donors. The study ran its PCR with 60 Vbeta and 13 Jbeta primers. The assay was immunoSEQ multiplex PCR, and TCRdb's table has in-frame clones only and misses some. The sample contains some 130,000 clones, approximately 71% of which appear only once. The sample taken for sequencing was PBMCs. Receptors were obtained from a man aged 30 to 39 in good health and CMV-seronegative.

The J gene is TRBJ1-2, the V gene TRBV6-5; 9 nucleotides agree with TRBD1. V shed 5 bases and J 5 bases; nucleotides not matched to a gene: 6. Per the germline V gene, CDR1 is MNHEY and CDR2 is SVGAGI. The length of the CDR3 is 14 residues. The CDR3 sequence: CASSGTGQGYGYTF. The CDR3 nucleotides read TGTGCCAGCAGTGGGACCGGACAGGGGTATGGCTACACCTTC.

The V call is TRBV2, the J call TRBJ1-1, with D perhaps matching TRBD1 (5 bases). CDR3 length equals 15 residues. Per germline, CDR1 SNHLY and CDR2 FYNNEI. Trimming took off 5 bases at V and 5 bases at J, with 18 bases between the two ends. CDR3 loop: CASSRGGGIGTEAFF. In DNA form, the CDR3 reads TGTGCCAGCAGTAGGGGAGGTGGTATCGGGACTGAAGCTTTCTTT.

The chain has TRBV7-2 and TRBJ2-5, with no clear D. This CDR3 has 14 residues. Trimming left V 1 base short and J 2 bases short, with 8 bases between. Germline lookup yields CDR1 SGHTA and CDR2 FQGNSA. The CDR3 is CASSLEVGQETQYF. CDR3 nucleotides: TGTGCCAGCAGCTTAGAGGTCGGGCAAGAGACCCAGTACTTC.

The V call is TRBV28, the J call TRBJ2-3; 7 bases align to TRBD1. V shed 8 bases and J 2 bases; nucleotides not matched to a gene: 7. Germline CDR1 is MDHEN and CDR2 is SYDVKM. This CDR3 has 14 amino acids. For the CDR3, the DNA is TGTGCCAGCCTACCGGGACAGCTCACAGATACGCAGTATTTT. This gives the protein CASLPGQLTDTQYF.

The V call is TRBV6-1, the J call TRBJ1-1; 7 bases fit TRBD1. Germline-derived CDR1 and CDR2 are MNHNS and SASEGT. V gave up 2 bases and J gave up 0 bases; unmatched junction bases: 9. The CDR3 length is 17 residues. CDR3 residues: CASSEQGGGHMNTEAFF. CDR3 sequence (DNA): TGTGCCAGCAGTGAACAGGGGGGTGGGCACATGAACACTGAAGCTTTCTTT.

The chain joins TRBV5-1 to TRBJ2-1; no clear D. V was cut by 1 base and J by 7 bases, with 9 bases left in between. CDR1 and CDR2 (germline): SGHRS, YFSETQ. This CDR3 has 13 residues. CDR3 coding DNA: TGCGCCAGCAGCTTGAGTCCCAGAAATGAGCAGTTCTTC. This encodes CASSLSPRNEQFF.

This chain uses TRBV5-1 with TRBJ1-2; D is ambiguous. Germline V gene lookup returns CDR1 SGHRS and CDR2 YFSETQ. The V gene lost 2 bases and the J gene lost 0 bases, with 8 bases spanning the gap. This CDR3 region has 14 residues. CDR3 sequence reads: CASSFYSANYGYTF. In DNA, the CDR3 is TGCGCCAGCAGCTTTTATTCAGCTAACTATGGCTACACCTTC.

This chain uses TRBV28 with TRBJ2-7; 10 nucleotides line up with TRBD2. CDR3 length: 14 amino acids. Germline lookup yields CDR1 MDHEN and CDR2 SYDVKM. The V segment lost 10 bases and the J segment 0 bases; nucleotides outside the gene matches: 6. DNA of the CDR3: TGTGCCAAACTAGCGGGACGGAGCTCCTACGAGCAGTACTTC. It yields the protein CAKLAGRSSYEQYF.

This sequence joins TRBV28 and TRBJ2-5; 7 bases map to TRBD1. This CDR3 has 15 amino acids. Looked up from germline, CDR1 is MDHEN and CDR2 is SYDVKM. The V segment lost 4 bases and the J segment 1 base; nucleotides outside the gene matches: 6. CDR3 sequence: CASSSATGAQETQYF. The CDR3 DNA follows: TGTGCCAGCAGTTCTGCCACAGGGGCCCAAGAGACCCAGTACTTC.

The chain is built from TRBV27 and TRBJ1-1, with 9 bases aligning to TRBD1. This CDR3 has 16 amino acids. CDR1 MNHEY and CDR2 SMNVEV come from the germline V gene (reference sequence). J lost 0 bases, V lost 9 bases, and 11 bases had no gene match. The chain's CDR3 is CASNPGTGPMNTEAFF. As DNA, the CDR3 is TGTGCCAGTAACCCGGGGACAGGGCCGATGAACACTGAAGCTTTCTTT.

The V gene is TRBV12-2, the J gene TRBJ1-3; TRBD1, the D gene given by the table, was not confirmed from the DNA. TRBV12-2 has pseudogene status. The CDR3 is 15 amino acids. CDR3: CASRLDRDSGNTIYF. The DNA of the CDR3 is TGTGCAAGTCGCTTAGACAGGGACTCTGGAAACACCATATATTTT.